Following are 3 T cell receptor beta chains from one sample sequenced in a study of blood T cell repertoires in COVID-19. This table comes from immunoSEQ multiplex PCR, and its TCRdb copy is limited to in-frame clones, with some not included. The sample holds roughly 150,000 clones, around 84% seen once. The specimen sequenced was peripheral blood. These receptor sequences come from a woman of 80 years or more with acute or convalescent COVID-19.

A few counts support this clone. The J gene is TRBJ1-4, the V gene TRBV3-1 (or the pseudogene TRBV3-2); no reliable D call. The CDR3 is made up of 12 amino acids. The V and J ends lost 1 base and 10 bases respectively, with 7 bases between them. The V gene's germline CDR1 is LGHDT and CDR2 YNNKEL (reference sequence). The CDR3 nucleotides read TGTGCCAGCAGCCAAGGGAGCGGAAAACTGTTTTTT. As protein: CASSQGSGKLFF.

CDR3 protein: CASSFRLAGGEQYF. Here the CDR3 DNA reads TGTGCCAGCAGCTTCCGACTAGCGGGAGGAGAGCAGTACTTC. The J gene is TRBJ2-7, the V gene TRBV7-9; 13 bases agree with TRBD2. Germline V lookup: CDR1 SEHNR, CDR2 FQNEAQ (reference sequence). The CDR3 length is 14 residues. V gave up 3 bases and J gave up 7 bases; unmatched junction bases: 3.

The chain has TRBV6-6 and TRBJ1-4; 7 bases line up with TRBD1. Trimming took 5 bases from V and 8 from J; bases not matched to a gene: 2. Germline assignment: CDR1 MNHNY and CDR2 SVGAGI (reference sequence). The CDR3 totals 12 residues. In DNA, the CDR3 is TGTGCCAGCAGTGTACAGGGGGAAAAACTGTTTTTT. Translating gives CASSVQGEKLFF.